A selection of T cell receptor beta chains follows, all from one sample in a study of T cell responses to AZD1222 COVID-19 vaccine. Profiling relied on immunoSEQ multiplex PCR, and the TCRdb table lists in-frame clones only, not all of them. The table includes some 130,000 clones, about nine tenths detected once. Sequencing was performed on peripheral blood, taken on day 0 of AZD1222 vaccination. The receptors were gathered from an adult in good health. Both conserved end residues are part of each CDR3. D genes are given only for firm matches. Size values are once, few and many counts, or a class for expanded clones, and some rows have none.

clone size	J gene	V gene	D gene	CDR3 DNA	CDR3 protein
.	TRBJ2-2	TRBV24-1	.	TGTGCCACCAGTGACCTGGGACAAACGAACACCGGGGAGCTGTTTTTT	CATSDLGQTNTGELFF
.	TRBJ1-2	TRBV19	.	TGTGCCAGTAGTAATCGGGAAGGCGGTAACTATGGCTACACCTTC	CASSNREGGNYGYTF
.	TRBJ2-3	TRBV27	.	TGTGCCAGCAGTTCCCCGCTGAGGACTAGCACAGATACGCAGTATTTT	CASSSPLRTSTDTQYF
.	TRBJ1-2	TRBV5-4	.	TGTGCCAGCAGCTCCCCCGGGGGCGGGCCGGCCTATGGCTACACCTTC	CASSSPGGGPAYGYTF
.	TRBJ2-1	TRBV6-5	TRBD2	TGTGCCAGCCGATCCGGGACTAGCGGATACAATGAGCAGTTCTTC	CASRSGTSGYNEQFF
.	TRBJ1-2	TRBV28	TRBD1	TGTGCCAGCAGTCAAACAGGGGGCAACTATGGCTACACCTTC	CASSQTGGNYGYTF
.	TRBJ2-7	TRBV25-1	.	TGTGCCAGCGCTGGGGCCTACGAGCAGTACTTC	CASAGAYEQYF
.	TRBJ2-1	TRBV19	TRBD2	TGTGCCAGTAGTATCCCCTCCGGGACTACCAACAATGAGCAGTTCTTC	CASSIPSGTTNNEQFF
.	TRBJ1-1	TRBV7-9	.	TGTGCCAGCAGCTTAGGGGGAGCGAGGGATTCTGAAGCTTTCTTT	CASSLGGARDSEAFF
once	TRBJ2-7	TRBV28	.	TGTGCCAGCAGTCCCTACATATTGGGCGGGGTCGGGGTCACTTGGGGGTACTCCGAGCAGTACTTC	CASSPYILGGVGVTWGYSEQYF
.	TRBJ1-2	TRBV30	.	TGTGCCTGGAGGGGAAGGGGAGGTGGCTACACCTTC	CAWRGRGGGYTF
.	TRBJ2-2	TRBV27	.	TGTGCCAGCAGCCTGACAATCTCGAACACCGGGGAGCTGTTTTTT	CASSLTISNTGELFF
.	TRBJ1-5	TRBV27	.	TGTGCCAGCAGTCCCCCCGGACCCCTCAATCAGCCCCAGCATTTT	CASSPPGPLNQPQHF
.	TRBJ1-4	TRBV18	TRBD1	TGTGCCAGCTCACGGCCTGGGGGACAGAGAAATGAAAAACTGTTTTTT	CASSRPGGQRNEKLFF
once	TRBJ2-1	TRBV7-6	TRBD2	TGTGCCAGCAGCCCCGGGGGGGGTTCGGTCTATGAGCAGTTCTTC	CASSPGGGSVYEQFF
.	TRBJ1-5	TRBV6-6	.	TGTGCCAGCAGGACCCCGGGCCAAAATCAGCCCCAGCATTTT	CASRTPGQNQPQHF
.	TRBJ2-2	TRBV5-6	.	TGTGCCAGCAGCTTTTGGGGGTCGGGGCAGGGCGTCACCGGGGAGCTGTTTTTT	CASSFWGSGQGVTGELFF
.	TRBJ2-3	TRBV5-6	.	TGTGCCAGCAGCTTGGGCCCCTGGGAGGCAGATACGCAGTATTTT	CASSLGPWEADTQYF
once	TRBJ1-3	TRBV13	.	TGTGCCAGCAGCTGGGCCTCTGGAAACACCATATATTTT	CASSWASGNTIYF
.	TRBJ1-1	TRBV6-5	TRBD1	TGTGCCAGCATCAAGGGGACAGAGAAGATTACTGAAGCTTTCTTT	CASIKGTEKITEAFF
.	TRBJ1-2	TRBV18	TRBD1	TGTGCCAGCTCACCCGGAACAGGGGCCGGCACCTTC	CASSPGTGAGTF
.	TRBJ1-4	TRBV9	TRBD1	TGTGCCAGCAGCGCCGGACAGGGTCATCAAGAAAAACTGTTTTTT	CASSAGQGHQEKLFF
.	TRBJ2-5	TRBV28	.	TGTGCCAGCAGTTTAACTCAGGGGAGTACGGTCCAAGAGACCCAGTACTTC	CASSLTQGSTVQETQYF
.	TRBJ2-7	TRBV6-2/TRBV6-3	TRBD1	TGTGCCAGCAGTGGCTTTCGACAGGGGAGCTCCTACGAGCAGTACTTC	CASSGFRQGSSYEQYF
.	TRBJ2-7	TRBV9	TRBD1	TGTGCCAGCAGCCCCAGCCTACAGGGGGCGTGGTACGAGCAGTACTTC	CASSPSLQGAWYEQYF
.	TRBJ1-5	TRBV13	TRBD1	TGTGCCAGCAGTCCGGGACAGGGGTACCCTCAGCCCCAGCATTTT	CASSPGQGYPQPQHF
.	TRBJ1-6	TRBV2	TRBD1	TGTGCCAGCACAGGTGGGACAGGGGGATTTAGTTCACCCCTCCACTTT	CASTGGTGGFSSPLHF
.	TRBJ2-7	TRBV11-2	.	TGTGCCACTCATGACATATCCTACGAGCAGTACTTC	CATHDISYEQYF
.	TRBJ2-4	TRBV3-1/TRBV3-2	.	TGTGCCAGCAGCCCCGGGTCCTCTAGGATTCAGTACTTC	CASSPGSSRIQYF
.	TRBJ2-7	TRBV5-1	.	TGCGCCAGCAGCTTGGATGACAGATACGAGCAGTACTTC	CASSLDDRYEQYF
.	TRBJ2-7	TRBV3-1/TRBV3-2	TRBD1	TGTGCCAGCAGCCAAGAGCCCGGGACAGTCTACGAGCAGTACTTC	CASSQEPGTVYEQYF
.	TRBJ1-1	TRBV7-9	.	TGTGCCAGCAGCTTAATGTCAGGGGTGGGCACTGAAGCTTTCTTT	CASSLMSGVGTEAFF
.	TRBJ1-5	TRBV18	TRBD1	TGTGCCAGCTCACCCGGACAGGGGCTTGGGCCCCAGCATTTT	CASSPGQGLGPQHF
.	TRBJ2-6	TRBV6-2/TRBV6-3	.	TGTGCCAGCAGCCGCTCAGGGGCAGGGGCCAACGTCCTGACTTTC	CASSRSGAGANVLTF
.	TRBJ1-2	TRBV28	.	TGTGCCAGCAGTTTGAGTCAGGGTTACAACTATGGCTACACCTTC	CASSLSQGYNYGYTF
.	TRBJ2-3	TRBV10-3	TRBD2	TGTGCCACCACTAGCGGGGTGACCGGCCCCACAGATACGCAGTATTTT	CATTSGVTGPTDTQYF
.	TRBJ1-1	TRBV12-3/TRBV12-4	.	TGTGCCAGCGTTGTCCAGGGTGAAGCTTTCTTT	CASVVQGEAFF
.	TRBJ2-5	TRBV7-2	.	TGTGCCAGCAGCTTCGCGCCTCACGGTGGGCCCCAAAAAGAGACCCAGTACTTC	CASSFAPHGGPQKETQYF
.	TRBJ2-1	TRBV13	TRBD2	TGTGCCAGCAGACTAGGGACTAGCGGGGGGAATGAGCAGTTCTTC	CASRLGTSGGNEQFF
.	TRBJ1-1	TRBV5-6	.	TGTGCCAGCAGCTTGGAACCAGGAGGCGGCACTGAAGCTTTCTTT	CASSLEPGGGTEAFF